This TCR beta chain was profiled in a study of blood T cell repertoires in COVID-19. Study details: PBMCs, B-cell-depleted T cells, or T cells provided the cDNA or gDNA that made up the material.

V lost 1 base to trimming and J lost 5 bases, with 20 bases between them. Per the germline V gene, CDR1 is LGHNT and CDR2 is FRNRAP. The CDR3 length is 17 residues. Participants came from roughly 24 US areas, aged about 18 to 100 years. Participants were placed into cohorts based on the clinical history they reported. Libraries were prepared by immunoSEQ multiplex PCR; TCRdb keeps only in-frame clonotypes and omits some of them. Among about 260,000 clones, 88% were seen once, and the ten largest hold more than 0.95%. This TCR was sampled from a woman in her 40s with acute COVID-19. Input material: PBMCs or T cells enriched from blood (not recorded which). The chain is built from TRBV12-5 and TRBJ2-5; D perhaps matches TRBD2 (6 bases). CDR3 nucleotide sequence: TGTGCTAGTGGTTTGGGTTGTCCGGGACTTAGGAGGGAGACCCAGTACTTC. Protein: CASGLGCPGLRRETQYF.